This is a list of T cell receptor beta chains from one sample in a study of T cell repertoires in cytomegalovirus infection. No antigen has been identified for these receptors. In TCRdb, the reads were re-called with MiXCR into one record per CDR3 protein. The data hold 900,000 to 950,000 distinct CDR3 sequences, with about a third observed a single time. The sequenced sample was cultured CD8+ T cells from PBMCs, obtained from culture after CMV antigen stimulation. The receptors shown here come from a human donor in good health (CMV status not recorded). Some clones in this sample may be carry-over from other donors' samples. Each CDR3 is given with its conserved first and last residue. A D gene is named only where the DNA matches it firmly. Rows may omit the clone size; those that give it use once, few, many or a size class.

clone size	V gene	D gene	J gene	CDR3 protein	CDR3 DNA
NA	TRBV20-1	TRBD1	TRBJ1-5	CSAFGTGVSNQPQHF	TGCAGTGCTTTTGGGACAGGGGTTAGCAATCAGCCCCAGCATTTT
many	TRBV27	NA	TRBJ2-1	CASSLSAGYNEQFF	TGTGCCAGCAGTTTATCGGCAGGGTACAATGAGCAGTTCTTC
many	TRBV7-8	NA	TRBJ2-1	CASSLRQEYEQFF	TGTGCCAGCAGCTTACGACAGGAATATGAGCAGTTCTTC
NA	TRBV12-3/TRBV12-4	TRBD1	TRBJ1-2	CASTLGGGQGTYGYTF	TGTGCCAGCACCTTAGGAGGGGGACAGGGGACCTATGGCTACACCTTC
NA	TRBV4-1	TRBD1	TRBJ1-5	CTSSQESQGAIYSNQPQHF	TGCACCAGCAGCCAAGAATCCCAGGGGGCCATTTATAGCAATCAGCCCCAGCATTTT
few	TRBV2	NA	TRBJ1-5	CASRRIRGSNQPQHF	TGTGCCAGCAGGAGGATTAGGGGAAGCAATCAGCCCCAGCATTTT
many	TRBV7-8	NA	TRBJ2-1	CATDMGGNEQFF	TGTGCCACCGACATGGGGGGCAATGAGCAGTTCTTC
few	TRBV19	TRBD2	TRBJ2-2	CASSILAGGPTGELFF	TGTGCCAGTAGTATACTAGCGGGGGGCCCCACCGGGGAGCTGTTTTTT
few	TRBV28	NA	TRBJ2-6	CASSFLERASGANVLTF	TGTGCCAGCAGTTTCCTAGAAAGGGCCTCTGGGGCCAACGTCCTGACTTTC
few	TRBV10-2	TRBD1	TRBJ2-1	CASNFRDRSNEQFF	TGCGCCAGCAATTTCCGGGACAGGTCCAATGAGCAGTTCTTC
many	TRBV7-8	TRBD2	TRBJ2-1	CASSFRTSGGYNEQFF	TGTGCCAGCAGCTTCAGGACTAGCGGGGGCTACAATGAGCAGTTCTTC
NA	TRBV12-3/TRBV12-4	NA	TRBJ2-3	CASSLFGRGFRDTQYF	TGTGCCAGCAGTTTATTTGGCAGGGGTTTTCGAGATACGCAGTATTTT
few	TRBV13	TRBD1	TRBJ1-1	CASSLGTGSPPGAFF	TGTGCCAGCAGCTTAGGGACAGGGTCCCCCCCGGGGGCTTTCTTT
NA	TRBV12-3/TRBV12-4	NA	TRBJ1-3	CASSFPGLGNTIYF	TGTGCCAGCAGTTTCCCGGGGCTTGGAAACACCATATATTTT
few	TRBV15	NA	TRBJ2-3	CATRTLGGDTQYF	TGTGCCACCCGGACACTAGGGGGAGATACGCAGTATTTT
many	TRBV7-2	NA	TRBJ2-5	CASSFLYRLRNQETQYF	TGTGCCAGCAGCTTCCTATATCGGCTACGCAACCAAGAGACCCAGTACTTC
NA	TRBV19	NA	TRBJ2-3	CASSIAQGRTQYF	TGTGCCAGTAGTATAGCACAGGGTCGGACGCAGTATTTT
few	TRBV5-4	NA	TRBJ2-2	CASSLFADGELFF	TGTGCCAGCAGCTTGTTCGCCGACGGGGAGCTGTTTTTT
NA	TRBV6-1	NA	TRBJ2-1	CASSEGGYIYNEQFF	TGTGCCAGCAGTGAAGGAGGGTACATTTACAATGAGCAGTTCTTC
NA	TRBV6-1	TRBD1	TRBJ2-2	CASSETGLSRELFF	TGTGCCAGCAGTGAGACAGGGTTGAGCCGGGAGCTGTTTTTT
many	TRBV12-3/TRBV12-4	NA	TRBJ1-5	CASSRSGLGNNQPQHF	TGTGCCAGCAGTCGATCAGGGCTGGGAAACAATCAGCCCCAGCATTTT
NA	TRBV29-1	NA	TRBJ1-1	CSVGVSEAFF	TGCAGCGTTGGGGTCAGTGAAGCTTTCTTT
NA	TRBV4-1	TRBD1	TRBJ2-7	CASSQVSVGETGALTGQYF	TGCGCCAGCAGCCAAGTGTCGGTGGGGGAAACAGGGGCCCTAACGGGGCAGTACTTC
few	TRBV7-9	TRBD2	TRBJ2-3	CASSSSRIWTSGSDTQYF	TGTGCCAGCAGCTCTAGCCGCATTTGGACTAGCGGGTCAGATACGCAGTATTTT
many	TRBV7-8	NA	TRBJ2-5	CASSLAWTGPQETQYF	TGTGCCAGCAGCTTAGCGTGGACGGGGCCCCAAGAGACCCAGTACTTC
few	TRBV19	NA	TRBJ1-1	CASSRSGGGLNTEAFF	TGTGCCAGTAGTCGATCGGGGGGGGGCCTGAACACTGAAGCTTTCTTT
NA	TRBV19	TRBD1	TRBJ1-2	CASSIKGTEYGYTF	TGTGCCAGTAGTATAAAAGGGACAGAGTATGGCTACACCTTC